These T cell receptor beta chains were read from a single sample in a study of Tregs in tolerant kidney transplant recipients. The assay was immunoSEQ multiplex PCR, and TCRdb's table has in-frame clones only and misses some. Among about 46,000 clones, about 90% were seen once, and the ten largest hold about 0.7%. Specimen: Tregs from blood. These TCRs come from a human donor in good health. Both conserved end residues are part of each CDR3. Each record gives: V gene, J gene, clone size, D gene, CDR3 protein, CDR3 DNA. A D gene is named only where the DNA matches it firmly. Some rows have no size entry. The others give once, few or many, or a class for an expanded clone.

>TRBV6-6|TRBJ2-7|NA|NA
CASSWSGQPYEQYF
TGTGCCAGCAGTTGGTCGGGTCAACCCTACGAGCAGTACTTC
>TRBV2|TRBJ1-2|NA|NA
CASTAGSLYGYTF
TGTGCCAGCACCGCCGGCAGTCTCTATGGCTACACCTTC
>TRBV5-1|TRBJ2-5|NA|NA
CASSLEVSPRSQYF
TGCGCCAGCAGCTTGGAAGTCTCCCCCAGGTCCCAGTACTTC
>TRBV7-3|TRBJ2-2|NA|NA
CASSLIGSNTGELFF
TGTGCCAGCAGCTTAATAGGCTCGAACACCGGGGAGCTGTTTTTT
>TRBV18|TRBJ1-2|NA|NA
CASSPRGDYGYTF
TGTGCCAGCTCACCCCGGGGAGACTATGGCTACACCTTC
>TRBV9|TRBJ2-3|NA|TRBD2
CASSVGASGMADTQYF
TGTGCCAGCAGCGTAGGAGCTAGCGGGATGGCAGATACGCAGTATTTT
>TRBV7-9|TRBJ2-5|NA|TRBD2
CASSLLAGLQETQYF
TGTGCCAGCAGCTTGTTAGCGGGGCTGCAAGAGACCCAGTACTTC
>TRBV29-1|TRBJ1-2|NA|TRBD1
CSGGQGDYGYTF
TGCAGCGGGGGACAGGGGGACTATGGCTACACCTTC
>TRBV25-1|TRBJ1-2|NA|TRBD1
CASSEYRTGGGYGYTF
TGTGCCAGCAGTGAATATCGGACAGGGGGTGGCTATGGCTACACCTTC
>TRBV5-1|TRBJ1-6|NA|TRBD1
CASRRGQATSPLHF
TGCGCCAGCAGAAGGGGACAGGCAACCTCACCCCTCCACTTT
>TRBV6-5|TRBJ2-1|NA|NA
CASSYRTRGINNEQFF
TGTGCCAGCAGTTACAGGACTAGGGGGATTAATAATGAGCAGTTCTTC
>TRBV5-1|TRBJ1-6|NA|NA
CASSEQSSYNSPLHF
TGCGCCAGCAGCGAACAGAGCTCCTATAATTCACCCCTCCACTTT
>TRBV19|TRBJ1-4|few|TRBD1
CASRIGNRGIGEKLFF
TGTGCCAGTAGGATCGGTAACAGGGGAATCGGCGAAAAACTGTTTTTT
>TRBV2|TRBJ1-4|NA|NA
CASSEVAGKLFF
TGTGCCAGCAGTGAAGTGGCGGGAAAACTGTTTTTT
>TRBV4-2|TRBJ2-3|NA|TRBD2
CASSQDLAGVNTQYF
TGTGCCAGCAGCCAAGATCTAGCGGGGGTTAATACGCAGTATTTT
>TRBV10-3|TRBJ2-3|NA|TRBD2
CAISGSGLAGTDTQYF
TGTGCCATCAGTGGGTCCGGACTAGCGGGCACAGATACGCAGTATTTT
>TRBV7-9|TRBJ1-3|NA|NA
CASSLDGGGGVNTIYF
TGTGCCAGCAGCTTGGACGGGGGAGGAGGTGTAAACACCATATATTTT
>TRBV14|TRBJ1-1|NA|TRBD1
CASSQLGQGVNTEAFF
TGTGCCAGCAGCCAATTGGGACAGGGGGTTAACACTGAAGCTTTCTTT
>TRBV2|TRBJ1-2|NA|NA
CATRTVLPTYTF
TGTGCCACACGGACAGTCCTACCCACCTACACCTTC
>TRBV19|TRBJ1-5|NA|TRBD1
CASSKDRGNQPQHF
TGTGCCAGTAGTAAAGACAGGGGAAATCAGCCCCAGCATTTT
>TRBV5-4|TRBJ2-7|NA|NA
CASSLYGVTYEQYF
TGTGCCAGCAGCTTGTACGGAGTTACCTACGAGCAGTACTTC
>TRBV10-3|TRBJ1-6|NA|NA
CAISGKDSPLHF
TGTGCCATCAGTGGGAAGGATTCACCCCTCCACTTT
>TRBV10-1|TRBJ1-2|NA|NA
CASSESTASSGYTF
TGCGCCAGCAGTGAGTCGACCGCATCCAGCGGCTACACCTTC
>TRBV5-1|TRBJ2-1|NA|TRBD2
CASSWGTSGRNEQFF
TGCGCCAGCAGCTGGGGGACTAGCGGGAGGAATGAGCAGTTCTTC
>TRBV7-9|TRBJ2-5|NA|TRBD1
CASSLAGQGPETQYF
TGTGCCAGCAGCTTAGCGGGACAGGGGCCGGAGACCCAGTACTTC
>TRBV18|TRBJ1-2|NA|NA
CASSPGAGSNYGYTF
TGTGCCAGCTCACCCGGGGCGGGGAGCAACTATGGCTACACCTTC
>TRBV5-1|TRBJ2-7|NA|NA
CASSLVQGSVYEQYF
TGCGCCAGCAGCTTGGTGCAGGGAAGTGTTTACGAGCAGTACTTC
>TRBV10-1|TRBJ2-1|NA|NA
CASSDIAGATRSYNEQFF
TGCGCCAGCAGTGACATTGCGGGGGCTACCAGGTCCTACAATGAGCAGTTCTTC
>TRBV10-2|TRBJ1-1|NA|TRBD1
CASSKGTVNTEAFF
TGCGCCAGCAGTAAAGGGACAGTGAACACTGAAGCTTTCTTT
>TRBV4-1|TRBJ1-2|few|NA
CASSQESGRLYGYTF
TGCGCCAGCAGCCAAGAATCAGGGCGCCTCTATGGCTACACCTTC
>TRBV14|TRBJ2-1|NA|TRBD2
CASSQPGTSGNNEQFF
TGTGCCAGCAGCCAACCCGGGACTAGCGGAAACAATGAGCAGTTCTTC
>TRBV6-5|TRBJ2-3|NA|NA
CASSYVGGDTQYF
TGTGCCAGCAGTTACGTCGGCGGAGATACGCAGTATTTT
>TRBV6-1|TRBJ2-7|NA|NA
CASKLTYEQYF
TGTGCCAGCAAACTTACTTACGAGCAGTACTTC
>TRBV5-6|TRBJ1-5|NA|TRBD1
CASSLRRGTAIQGAQHF
TGTGCCAGCAGCTTGCGACGGGGGACAGCCATCCAGGGGGCCCAGCATTTT
>TRBV7-9|TRBJ1-2|NA|NA
CASSLVGRRGADGYTF
TGTGCCAGCAGCTTAGTTGGTCGAAGGGGGGCTGATGGCTACACCTTC
>TRBV19|TRBJ2-3|few|TRBD1
CASSPKGADTQYF
TGTGCCAGTAGTCCCAAGGGGGCGGATACGCAGTATTTT
>TRBV2|TRBJ1-1|NA|NA
CASRRQENTEAFF
TGTGCCAGCAGGAGACAGGAGAACACTGAAGCTTTCTTT